This TCR beta chain was recovered during a study of low-dose radiotherapy and immunotherapy resistance in tumors. TRAV- and TRBV-specific primers, spanning alpha and beta chains, primed first-strand cDNA. Using a constant-region primer together with a V-primer adapter, TCRs were subjected to roughly 20 PCR cycles of amplification. TCRdb reanalysed the reads using MiXCR and keeps one entry per CDR3 protein. The sample lists about 82,000 distinct CDR3 sequences, around 18% occurring once. The time point denotes: before trial treatment. The germline gives CDR1 MNHEY, CDR2 SMNVEV (reference sequence). The CDR3 is made up of 15 amino acids. The trim removed 3 bases at V and 6 bases at J, leaving 9 bases unmatched.

This rearrangement joins TRBV27 to TRBJ2-7, with TRBD2 matching over 9 bases. This TCR came from a male donor with prostate cancer. This sample comprised PBMCs, obtained before treatment. CDR3 nucleotide sequence: TGTGCCAGCAGTTTTTCCCTAGCGGGGCCCTCCGAGCAGTACTTC. Translating it yields CASSFSLAGPSEQYF.